Reported below is one T cell receptor beta chain. These data originate in a study of blood T cell repertoires in COVID-19. Whole-study context: Some COVID-19 samples were acute and others convalescent; all came from the United States, Italy and Spain. T cells, B-cell-depleted T cells, or PBMCs supplied cDNA or gDNA.

Losses at the gene ends were 0 bases for V and 3 bases for J; bases not matched to a gene: 1. The germline V gene has CDR1 SGHRS and CDR2 YFSETQ. This CDR3 contains 14 residues. The authors' processing: Nucleated cell number was recorded as an estimate derived from reference gene primer amplification. The repertoire was sequenced with immunoSEQ multiplex PCR; TCRdb's copy has only in-frame clones and lacks some. The DNA gave D and trimming, while V, J and clone size come from that table. The sample shows 150,000 to 200,000 clones, 70% to 90% of them seen only once. Sequencing was done on a sample of peripheral blood. The chain couples TRBV5-1 to TRBJ1-1, with 8 bases lining up with TRBD1. The sequence was collected from a woman between 25 and 40 years old with active or convalescent COVID-19. Written as DNA, the CDR3 is TGCGCCAGCAGCTTGGGGGACAGGTACACTGAAGCTTTCTTT. Amino acid sequence: CASSLGDRYTEAFF.